Presented here are 20 T cell receptor beta chains from one specimen sequenced in a study of blood T cell repertoires in COVID-19. The repertoire was sequenced with immunoSEQ multiplex PCR; TCRdb's copy has only in-frame clones and lacks some. The repertoire holds a few hundred thousand clones, with around 86% as singletons. Sequenced input: peripheral blood. These receptors came from a man aged 18 to 30 with active or convalescent COVID-19.

The chain carries TRBV24-1 and TRBJ1-2; 8 positions match TRBD1. This CDR3 spans 15 amino acids. V was pared by 4 bases and J by 3 bases, with 6 bases of the junction left unmatched. CDR1 is KGHDR, CDR2 SFDVKD, per germline. CDR3 sequence: CATSDSRQGYYGYTF. Written as DNA, the CDR3 is TGTGCCACCAGTGACTCCAGACAGGGGTACTATGGCTACACCTTC.

This CDR3 is CASQARPNYGYTF. The CDR3 coding sequence is TGCGCCAGTCAGGCGCGCCCAAACTATGGCTACACCTTC. The chain couples TRBV5-1 to TRBJ1-2; no definite D call. Trimming stripped 8 bases from V and 2 bases from J, with 13 bases between. The length of the CDR3 is 13 residues. In germline, CDR1 is SGHRS, CDR2 YFSETQ.

J is TRBJ2-6 and V is TRBV7-6; 9 bases are shared with TRBD2. Germline loops: CDR1 SGHVS, CDR2 FNYEAQ. V lost 6 bases, J lost 0 bases, and 9 bases stayed unmatched. CDR3 size: 18 residues. The CDR3 DNA is TGTGCCAGCAGTGCACCGCGGGAGGGTAACTCTGGGGCCAACGTCCTGACTTTC. It translates to CASSAPREGNSGANVLTF.

The CDR3 nucleotides are TGTGCCAGCGGATTAAGGGGAAGGGGCTACACCTTC. Translation gives CASGLRGRGYTF. The chain links TRBV2 to TRBJ1-2, with TRBD1 as a possible D gene (5 bases). The CDR3 runs 12 residues. The V end was cut by 8 bases, the J end by 8 bases, with 15 bases between. CDR1 SNHLY and CDR2 FYNNEI come from the germline V gene.

The chain employs TRBV9 and TRBJ1-5; no clear D gene. CDR1 is SGDLS and CDR2 is YYNGEE in the germline V gene. The germline V and J ends were trimmed by 1 base and 1 base, with 12 bases remaining between them. The CDR3 runs 16 residues. CDR3 in amino acids: CASSVILGPSNQPQHF. In nucleotides, the CDR3 is TGTGCCAGCAGCGTAATTCTTGGGCCCAGCAATCAGCCCCAGCATTTT.

J is TRBJ2-1 and V is TRBV14; 10 nucleotides agree with TRBD2. The CDR3 extends over 15 amino acids. Germline lookup yields CDR1 SGHDN and CDR2 FVKESK. V shed 8 bases, J shed 4 bases, and the junction held 8 bases outside the gene matches. In DNA, the CDR3 is TGTGCCAGCGCACTCCTAGCGGGGGCTTACAATGAGCAGTTCTTC. This translates into CASALLAGAYNEQFF.

The chain is built from TRBV12-3 or TRBV12-4 and TRBJ1-1; D might be TRBD1 (5 bases). The CDR3 has 11 amino acids. With 3 bases removed from V and 9 bases from J, the gap between germline ends came to 8 bases. The CDR3 spells CASSFQGKAFF. CDR3 in DNA: TGTGCCAGCAGTTTTCAGGGTAAAGCTTTCTTT.

The rearrangement uses TRBV4-3 and TRBJ2-7, with 15 bases aligning to TRBD2. Looked up from germline, CDR1 is LGHNA and CDR2 is YSLEER. The CDR3 sequence is 16 residues long. Trimming removed 0 bases from V and 6 bases from J; junction bases left unmatched: 3. CDR3 protein: CASSQDPGLAGGEQYF. CDR3 in DNA: TGCGCCAGCAGCCAAGATCCGGGACTAGCGGGAGGCGAGCAGTACTTC.

The chain employs TRBV7-6 and TRBJ2-7; TRBD2 aligns across 9 bases. Germline assignment: CDR1 SGHVS and CDR2 FNYEAQ. The CDR3 is 14 residues long. With 5 bases clipped from V and 11 bases from J, the junction kept 13 bases outside the gene matches. The CDR3 loop reads CASSEEVSGGREYF. In DNA form, the CDR3 reads TGTGCCAGCAGCGAGGAGGTTAGCGGGGGCCGGGAGTACTTC. The complete variable domain, with remaining parts taken from reference TRBV7-6 and TRBJ2-7, reads GAGVSQSPRYKVTKRGQDVALRCDPISGHVSLYWYRQALGQGPEFLTYFNYEAQQDKSGLPNDRFSAERPEGSISTLTIQRTEQRDSAMYRCASSEEVSGGREYFGPGTRLTVT.

The rearrangement joins TRBV6-5 to TRBJ1-1, with 8 bases aligning to TRBD1. CDR1 and CDR2 (germline): MNHEY, SVGAGI. The CDR3 sequence is 14 residues long. The trim removed 9 bases at V and 1 base at J, leaving 7 bases unmatched. CDR3 sequence reads: CASAWTGRNTEAFF. The CDR3 bases are TGTGCCAGTGCCTGGACAGGGAGGAACACTGAAGCTTTCTTT.

The gene calls are TRBV4-1 and TRBJ2-3, with D possibly being TRBD2 (6 bases). CDR3 length equals 17 residues. Germline V CDR1 and CDR2: MGHRA, YSYEKL. V dropped 3 bases and J dropped 2 bases, with 18 bases sitting between them. CDR3 coding DNA: TGCGCCAGCAGCCACGGCTCGGGGACTTCCTTCACAGATACGCAGTATTTT. Translation: CASSHGSGTSFTDTQYF.

This chain links TRBV29-1 with TRBJ2-3; 8 bases are a match to TRBD1. The CDR3 length is 14 residues. After removal of 7 bases from V and 8 bases from J, the junction contained 14 bases not matched to a gene. Looked up from germline, CDR1 is SQVTM and CDR2 is ANQGSEA. CDR3 bases: TGCAGCGAACGGAAACAGGGGGAAGGGGGTACGCAGTATTTT. Translating it yields CSERKQGEGGTQYF.

V usage is TRBV27 and J usage is TRBJ1-5, with a tentative D call TRBD1 (6 bases). The CDR3 consists of 14 residues. Trimming stripped 5 bases from V and 1 base from J, with 9 bases between. Germline V lookup: CDR1 MNHEY, CDR2 SMNVEV (reference sequence). This chain's CDR3 is CASSAQGSNQPQHF. CDR3 in DNA: TGTGCCAGCAGTGCACAGGGAAGCAATCAGCCCCAGCATTTT.

The chain links TRBV4-2 to TRBJ2-5; a possible D gene is TRBD1 (6 bases). V lost 4 bases and J lost 3, with 18 bases in between. There are 16 residues in the CDR3. The V gene's germline CDR1 is LGHNA and CDR2 YNFKEQ. Here the CDR3 DNA reads TGTGCCAGCAGCCGGAAGGGGGTTTATATGGAAGAGACCCAGTACTTC. It translates to CASSRKGVYMEETQYF.

The chain recombines TRBV12-3 or TRBV12-4 with TRBJ1-5; D is perhaps TRBD1 (5 bases). Trimming removed 5 bases at V and 7 bases at J, with 12 bases between. This CDR3 contains 13 residues. The CDR3 coding sequence is TGTGCCAGCAGTCAGGGAAGAATCCAGCCCCAGCATTTT. Its translation: CASSQGRIQPQHF.

The chain has TRBV7-6 and TRBJ1-5; D unresolved. V was pared by 2 bases and J by 4 bases, with 15 bases between. In germline, CDR1 is SGHVS, CDR2 FNYEAQ. The CDR3 spans 16 residues. CDR3 loop: CASSLSAGGINQPQHF. As DNA, the CDR3 is TGTGCCAGCAGCTTATCTGCGGGAGGGATAAATCAGCCCCAGCATTTT.

The count of this clone is one. V and J are TRBV7-3 and TRBJ2-2, with TRBD2 matching over 9 bases. Unmatched junction bases numbered 14, after V lost 5 bases and J lost 4 bases. CDR3 size: 18 residues. CDR1 and CDR2 (germline): SGHTA, FQGTGA. CDR3 region: CASSAPPGLASPTGELFF. For the CDR3, the DNA is TGTGCCAGCAGCGCGCCCCCGGGACTAGCTTCGCCCACCGGGGAGCTGTTTTTT.

The genes are TRBV9 and TRBJ1-1; a possible D gene is TRBD1 (5 bases). V lost 5 bases and J 8 bases, leaving 22 bases between the germline ends. From germline, CDR1 is SGDLS and CDR2 YYNGEE. The CDR3 covers 15 residues. The CDR3 nucleotides are TGTGCCAGCAGAGATATTAGTATTACCGGACAAGAAGCTTTCTTT. Amino acids: CASRDISITGQEAFF.

This clone has only a few counts. The rearrangement uses TRBV6-6 and TRBJ2-3; TRBD2 agrees at 12 bases. With V trimmed by 11 bases and J by 3 bases, 6 bases remained unmatched. Germline lookup yields CDR1 MNHNY and CDR2 SVGAGI (reference sequence). The CDR3 totals 14 residues. CDR3 nucleotide sequence: TGTGCCGCCCGACTAGCGGGGGAGACAGATACGCAGTATTTT. As protein: CAARLAGETDTQYF.

J is TRBJ2-7 and V is TRBV15, with TRBD1 matching over 9 bases. With V trimmed by 0 bases and J by 2 bases, 2 bases remained unmatched. CDR3 length: 15 amino acids. CDR1 and CDR2 from the germline V gene are LNHNV and YYDKDF (reference sequence). The DNA of the CDR3 is TGTGCCACCAGCAGAGAGGGACAGGGAACCTACGAGCAGTACTTC. It encodes CATSREGQGTYEQYF. The full variable domain, with the rest looked up from reference TRBV15 and TRBJ2-7, is DAMVIQNPRYQVTQFGKPVTLSCSQTLNHNVMYWYQQKSSQAPKLLFHYYDKDFNNEADTPDNFQSRRPNTSFCFLDIRSPGLGDTAMYLCATSREGQGTYEQYFGPGTRLTVT.